One and the same sample provided the 21 T cell receptor beta chains below, sequenced in a study of T cell responses to AZD1222 COVID-19 vaccine (dated by TCRdb to about 2021). The receptor library was made with the immunoSEQ multiplex PCR assay. Imported from immuneACCESS, the table was reduced by TCRdb to in-frame sequences with V and J called. These copies leave out some clones; in studies compared against another copy, an unresolved V gene accounts for under half, and the cause of the remainder is not known. The sample table shows about 120,000 clones, and more than 75% are seen once. The top ten clonotypes cover 9% to 15% of the sample. This specimen's time point label, interpreted: baseline before first vaccination. Sample: peripheral blood, taken on day 0 of AZD1222 vaccination. Receptors originate from an adult in good health.

V usage is TRBV28 and J usage is TRBJ2-3; 11 bases match TRBD2. J lost 4 bases, V lost 2 bases, and 5 bases had no gene match. The germline V gene encodes CDR1 MDHEN and CDR2 SYDVKM. This CDR3 has 16 residues. The CDR3 loop is CASSLGTSGSSDTQYF. CDR3 DNA sequence: TGTGCCAGCAGTTTAGGGACTAGCGGTTCATCAGATACGCAGTATTTT. The variable domain in full, completed from reference TRBV28 and TRBJ2-3, reads DVKVTQSSRYLVKRTGEKVFLECVQDMDHENMFWYRQDPGLGLRLIYFSYDVKMKEKGDIPEGYSVSREKKERFSLILESASTNQTSMYLCASSLGTSGSSDTQYFGPGTRLTVL.

This clone was seen only a few times. The chain links TRBV29-1 to TRBJ2-7; TRBD2 aligns across 14 bases. The J segment lost 6 bases and the V segment lost 0 bases, leaving 7 bases of the junction unmatched. This CDR3 has 16 residues. CDR1 is SQVTM, CDR2 ANQGSEA, per germline. This CDR3 reads CSVEERLAGGPSEQYF. DNA for the CDR3: TGCAGCGTTGAAGAGAGACTAGCGGGAGGGCCTTCCGAGCAGTACTTC.

This clone was observed a handful of times. The genes are TRBV7-9 and TRBJ2-3; no clear D. The CDR3 contains 13 residues. Germline CDR1 reads SEHNR; CDR2 reads FQNEAQ (reference sequence). V gave up 4 bases and J gave up 5 bases, with 10 bases separating them. CDR3 amino acids: CASSSRAKDTQYF. CDR3 sequence (DNA): TGTGCCAGCAGCTCACGGGCGAAAGATACGCAGTATTTT.

This chain joins TRBV19 and TRBJ1-1, with D hard to call. V lost 1 base to trimming and J lost 10 bases, with 13 bases between them. The CDR3 loop spans 13 amino acids. Per the germline V gene, CDR1 is LNHDA and CDR2 is SQIVND (reference sequence). CDR3 amino acids: CASSIVLGVGAFF. The DNA for the CDR3 is TGTGCCAGTAGTATAGTGCTGGGAGTGGGAGCTTTCTTT.

The chain employs TRBV11-2 and TRBJ2-6, with D maybe TRBD2 (5 bases). The CDR3 sequence is 12 residues long. Trimming shortened V by 7 bases and J by 12 bases, and 13 bases separated the two germline ends. The V gene's germline CDR1 is SGHAT and CDR2 FQNNGV. The CDR3 spells CASTSEVSVLTF. CDR3 DNA sequence: TGTGCCAGCACCTCGGAGGTGAGCGTCCTGACTTTC. Full variable domain (rest looked up from reference TRBV11-2 and TRBJ2-6): EAGVAQSPRYKIIEKRQSVAFWCNPISGHATLYWYQQILGQGPKLLIQFQNNGVVDDSQLPKDRFSAERLKGVDSTLKIQPAKLEDSAVYLCASTSEVSVLTFGAGSRLTVL.

The chain is built from TRBV18 and TRBJ2-1; a weak D match, TRBD1 (6 bases). Germline loops: CDR1 KGHSH, CDR2 LQKENI. The V end lost 3 bases, the J end lost 6 bases, and 9 bases lay between the germline ends. The CDR3 length is 13 residues. The CDR3 reads CASSPTRGNEQFF. The CDR3 DNA reads TGTGCCAGCTCACCCACCAGGGGCAATGAGCAGTTCTTC. The full variable domain, completed using reference TRBV18 and TRBJ2-1, is NAGVMQNPRHLVRRRGQEARLRCSPMKGHSHVYWYRQLPEEGLKFMVYLQKENIIDESGMPKERFSAEFPKEGPSILRIQQVVRGDSAAYFCASSPTRGNEQFFGPGTRLTVL.

The chain uses TRBV20-1 and TRBJ2-7; weak D call: TRBD2 (5 bases). Germline lookup yields CDR1 DFQATT and CDR2 SNEGSKA (reference sequence). V was pared by 3 bases and J by 3 bases, with 15 bases between. This CDR3 is built from 14 residues. The CDR3 DNA reads TGCAGTGCTAGTGGTTCGGGGATTAGCTACGAGCAGTACTTC. Amino acid sequence: CSASGSGISYEQYF.

Details on this clone: The sample carries other DNA sequences with the same CDR3. This sequence joins TRBV18 and TRBJ2-7; possible D gene TRBD2, 5 bases. CDR1 and CDR2 from the germline V gene are KGHSH and LQKENI. V was shortened by 2 bases and J by 4 bases, with 9 bases between the two germline ends. This CDR3 comprises 13 residues. CDR3 coding DNA: TGTGCCAGCTCACCATTGGGGAGTTACGAGCAGTACTTC. It specifies CASSPLGSYEQYF.

The genes are TRBV5-1 and TRBJ2-1; the D gene is possibly TRBD1 (5 bases). Germline assignment: CDR1 SGHRS and CDR2 YFSETQ. This CDR3 is 14 amino acids long. Trimming shortened V by 0 bases and J by 8 bases, and 12 bases separated the two germline ends. The DNA of the CDR3 is TGCGCCAGCAGCTTGGGGGCAGGGCTCGATGAGCAGTTCTTC. This sequence encodes CASSLGAGLDEQFF.

The chain uses TRBV6-2 or TRBV6-3 and TRBJ2-3; unclear D gene. This CDR3 has 13 amino acids. Germline V gene data show CDR1 as MNHEY and CDR2 as SVGEGT. V was shortened by 5 bases and J by 1 base, with 7 bases between the two germline ends. CDR3 nucleotide sequence: TGTGCCAGCAGTCAAGACGGCACAGATACGCAGTATTTT. As protein: CASSQDGTDTQYF.

In its sample, this clone was seen a few times. The chain uses TRBV11-2 and TRBJ1-2; D unresolved. In germline, CDR1 is SGHAT, CDR2 FQNNGV. V was shortened by 1 base and J by 8 bases, with 23 bases between the two germline ends. CDR3 length equals 17 residues. CDR3: CASSLALVGSLRGGYTF. The CDR3 DNA reads TGTGCCAGCAGCTTAGCGCTAGTGGGCAGCCTCCGTGGGGGCTACACCTTC.

This rearrangement joins TRBV9 to TRBJ2-2; D not resolved. V lost 7 bases and J 4 bases, leaving 11 bases between the germline ends. Looked up from germline, CDR1 is SGDLS and CDR2 is YYNGEE. The CDR3 has 13 residues. CDR3 loop: CASGWLGTGELFF. The CDR3 DNA follows: TGTGCCAGCGGGTGGCTTGGCACCGGGGAGCTGTTTTTT.

This chain connects TRBV24-1 to TRBJ1-6, with 7 bases that match TRBD1. V shed 4 bases and J 0 bases; nucleotides not matched to a gene: 11. The CDR3 runs to 19 residues. In germline, CDR1 is KGHDR, CDR2 SFDVKD. CDR3 loop: CATSEPGQTMSSYNSPLHF. The DNA for the CDR3 is TGTGCCACCAGTGAACCGGGACAGACGATGAGCTCCTATAATTCACCCCTCCACTTT.

The CDR3 DNA reads as TGTGCCAGTAGTGCCAGGGCCCCAGGGGTTGGCTACACCTTC. Its translation is CASSARAPGVGYTF. The chain is built from TRBV19 and TRBJ1-2, with a tentative D call TRBD1 (6 bases). Looked up from germline, CDR1 is LNHDA and CDR2 is SQIVND (reference sequence). The CDR3 extends over 14 amino acids. Trimming left V 5 bases short and J 7 bases short, with 17 bases between.

The V and J genes are TRBV7-2 and TRBJ2-1; D call uncertain. The CDR3 has 15 residues. V was clipped by 3 bases and J by 0 bases, with 9 bases between them. Germline V gene data show CDR1 as SGHTA and CDR2 as FQGNSA. The CDR3 loop reads CASSLSAVSYNEQFF. DNA of the CDR3: TGTGCCAGCAGCTTGTCTGCGGTCTCCTACAATGAGCAGTTCTTC.

This chain joins TRBV14 and TRBJ1-2; D is unclear. The length of the CDR3 is 16 residues. Germline CDR1 is SGHDN and CDR2 is FVKESK. Trimming removed 1 base at V and 0 bases at J, with 12 bases between. DNA of the CDR3: TGTGCCAGCAGCCAAGGTGTGGGGTGGGCTAACTATGGCTACACCTTC. Residues: CASSQGVGWANYGYTF.

The chain is built from TRBV19 and TRBJ2-2, with 9 positions matching TRBD2. V was clipped by 3 bases and J by 5 bases; unmatched bases: 10. The CDR3 spans 17 residues. From germline, CDR1 is LNHDA and CDR2 SQIVND (reference sequence). CDR3 sequence (DNA): TGTGCCAGTAGTATCGGACAGCATAGCGGGAGAACCGGGGAGCTGTTTTTT. Translated, it gives CASSIGQHSGRTGELFF.

This clone has more than one count but fewer than ten. V and J are TRBV5-1 and TRBJ1-4, with TRBD1 matching 9 bases. Germline CDR1 reads SGHRS; CDR2 reads YFSETQ. V lost 0 bases and J lost 5; bases outside the gene matches: 5. This CDR3 region has 16 residues. CDR3 residues: CASSLGQTGGNEKLFF. CDR3 sequence (DNA): TGCGCCAGCAGCTTGGGGCAGACAGGGGGAAATGAAAAACTGTTTTTT.

The chain combines TRBV6-2 or TRBV6-3 with TRBJ2-7, with D unclear. V shed 3 bases and J shed 0 bases, with 3 bases lying between them. This CDR3 is built from 12 residues. Germline V gives CDR1 MNHEY, CDR2 SVGEGT. CDR3 sequence: CASSYHSYEQYF. In DNA, the CDR3 is TGTGCCAGCAGTTATCACTCCTACGAGCAGTACTTC.

This chain connects TRBV28 to TRBJ2-1, with 7 bases identical to TRBD1. Losses at the gene ends were 2 bases for V and 8 bases for J; bases not matched to a gene: 6. Germline V gene data show CDR1 as MDHEN and CDR2 as SYDVKM. This CDR3 has 14 amino acids. The CDR3 DNA sequence: TGTGCCAGCAGTTTAGACAGGGTGAAGGATGAGCAGTTCTTC. It specifies CASSLDRVKDEQFF.

The CDR3, as DNA: TGCGCCAGCAGCAATTCCTACGAGCAGTACTTC. As protein: CASSNSYEQYF. The chain links TRBV5-1 to TRBJ2-7; D is unclear. CDR1 is SGHRS, CDR2 YFSETQ, per germline. Trimming cost V 4 bases and J 1 base, with 3 bases left between them. The CDR3 has 11 residues.